The source of this T cell receptor (beta chain) is a study of blood T cell repertoires in COVID-19. The Seattle site enrolled patients during active infection and followed them longitudinally. This CDR3 is 16 amino acids long. Germline CDR1 reads KGHSH; CDR2 reads LQKENI. V was pared by 3 bases and J by 6 bases, with 9 bases of the junction left unmatched. Produced via immunoSEQ multiplex PCR; TCRdb's table is partial and in-frame only. The table records under 300,000 clones, around 91% of them present only once. The TCR sequence derives from a woman between 55 and 75 years old with COVID-19, enrolled during active disease. The source material was peripheral blood. This chain connects TRBV18 to TRBJ1-3; TRBD1 aligns across 9 bases. This CDR3 is CASSPWDRVAENTIYF. The CDR3 coding sequence is TGTGCCAGCTCACCTTGGGACAGGGTGGCCGAAAACACCATATATTTT.